The present T cell receptor beta chain was sequenced within a study of OX40 agonist ivuxolimab in advanced cancers. Here immunoSEQ multiplex PCR was the method, and the copy in TCRdb shows in-frame clones only, minus some. The sample carries tens of thousands of clones, around 77% recorded once. J was trimmed by 0 bases and V by 4 bases; bases with no gene match: 2. The length of the CDR3 is 14 residues. Looked up from germline, CDR1 is MDHEN and CDR2 is SYDVKM. This clone turned up a few times. The sample has other DNA sequences that encode this CDR3 too. This chain connects TRBV28 to TRBJ1-2; TRBD1 matches 7 bases. The sequences come from CD4+ or CD8+ T cells sorted from blood, collected in a trial of the OX40 agonist ivuxolimab. The TCR was taken from an adult with an advanced solid tumor such as melanoma, head and neck, liver or kidney cancer. The CDR3 loop is CASSSGGSNYGYTF. CDR3 bases: TGTGCCAGCAGTTCAGGGGGTTCTAACTATGGCTACACCTTC.